This T cell receptor beta chain was obtained from a study of OX40 agonist ivuxolimab in advanced cancers. Turning to the study itself: Ivuxolimab, an agonistic anti-OX40 (CD134) antibody, was given to patients. Three patients responded partially, comprising one with hepatocellular carcinoma and two with cutaneous melanoma.

CDR1 is KGHSH, CDR2 LQKENI, per germline. The CDR3 consists of 15 residues. Losses at the gene ends were 2 bases for V and 6 bases for J; bases not matched to a gene: 6. Profiling relied on immunoSEQ multiplex PCR, and the TCRdb table lists in-frame clones only, not all of them. The sample contains approximately 65,000 clones, roughly 90% of which appear only once. If patients had autoimmune disease history or systemic immunosuppression, they were excluded. Blood sampling was done at baseline, cycle 4 day 1, and cycle 7 day 1. Source: CD4+ or CD8+ T cells sorted from blood, taken in a trial of the OX40 agonist ivuxolimab. The sequence derives from an adult with an advanced solid tumor such as melanoma, head and neck, liver or kidney cancer. The V gene is TRBV18, the J gene TRBJ1-4; TRBD1 aligns across 7 bases. The DNA for the CDR3 is TGTGCCAGCTCACCAGGGACAGTCGAGTATGAAAAACTGTTTTTT. As protein: CASSPGTVEYEKLFF. Drawing the rest from reference TRBV18 and TRBJ1-4, the complete variable domain is NAGVMQNPRHLVRRRGQEARLRCSPMKGHSHVYWYRQLPEEGLKFMVYLQKENIIDESGMPKERFSAEFPKEGPSILRIQQVVRGDSAAYFCASSPGTVEYEKLFFGSGTQLSVL.